This passage covers 27 T cell receptor beta chains from one sample sequenced in a study of a mutant IDH1 vaccine in newly diagnosed glioma. Indicated time point: week 47, end of study. Vaccination used 300 ug of mutant IDH1 20-mer peptide per dose, with topical imiquimod. These TCRs are of unknown antigen specificity. Sequencing used immunoSEQ multiplex PCR; TCRdb keeps in-frame clones, though not all of them. The sample carries approximately 56,000 clones, roughly 61% recorded once. This specimen was peripheral blood mononuclear cells (PBMCs), taken from a glioma patient whose treatment included an IDH1 peptide vaccine. Every receptor here comes from a man aged 35-49 years with glioma. Some clones in this sample may be carry-over from other donors' samples.

The CDR3 protein is CASSEAGTNSPLHF. CDR3 DNA: TGTGCCAGCAGTGAAGCAGGGACTAATTCACCCCTCCACTTT. The V gene is TRBV6-1, the J gene TRBJ1-6; tentative D call: TRBD1 (5 bases). This CDR3 has 14 residues. Germline CDR1 reads MNHNS; CDR2 reads SASEGT. The germline V and J ends were trimmed by 0 bases and 6 bases, with 6 bases remaining between them.

There are a few counts of this clone. This chain joins TRBV7-6 and TRBJ2-3; 8 bases align to TRBD2. The germline V gene has CDR1 SGHVS and CDR2 FNYEAQ. The junction had 6 bases not matched to a gene; V was cut back by 5 bases and J by 2 bases. CDR3 size: 15 residues. The CDR3 coding sequence is TGTGCCAGCAGCCGGGGGGGGCAGACCACAGATACGCAGTATTTT. The encoded protein is CASSRGGQTTDTQYF.

This clone occurred a few times. V gene TRBV7-9 combines with J gene TRBJ2-7, with D perhaps assigned TRBD1 or TRBD2 (5 bases each). V was trimmed by 5 bases and J by 4 bases, leaving 9 bases between them. There are 12 residues in the CDR3. Germline CDR1 SEHNR, CDR2 FQNEAQ (reference sequence). In DNA, the CDR3 is TGTGCCAGCAGCCCAGAGGGGTACGAGCAGTACTTC. Amino acid sequence: CASSPEGYEQYF.

The CDR3 bases are TGTGCCAGTACCTCGACGACCTCACCCCTCCACTTT. Translating gives CASTSTTSPLHF. V usage is TRBV19 and J usage is TRBJ1-6; D unresolved. Looked up from germline, CDR1 is LNHDA and CDR2 is SQIVND (reference sequence). The CDR3 has 12 amino acids. Trimming took 7 bases from V and 10 from J, leaving 11 bases between them.

The chain couples TRBV2 to TRBJ1-5; 7 nucleotides match TRBD1. The CDR3 spans 13 residues. The ends lost 7 bases at V and 5 bases at J; junction bases unmatched: 5. CDR1 and CDR2 (germline): SNHLY, FYNNEI. CDR3 coding DNA: TGTGCCAGCACAACAGGGGCTTATCAGCCCCAGCATTTT. This gives the protein CASTTGAYQPQHF.

This clone was observed a few times. V gene TRBV5-1 combines with J gene TRBJ2-7, with TRBD2 matching over 9 bases. Germline trimming cut 4 bases from V and 4 bases from J; bases unmatched to any gene: 12. Germline V CDR1 and CDR2: SGHRS, YFSETQ. This CDR3 spans 16 amino acids. CDR3 residues: CASSAHFSGSGYEQYF. The CDR3 region has the DNA TGCGCCAGCAGCGCCCACTTTAGCGGGAGTGGGTACGAGCAGTACTTC.

The rearrangement joins TRBV18 to TRBJ2-3, with D uncertain. Trimming left V 8 bases short and J 4 bases short, with 10 bases between. The CDR3 contains 12 residues. CDR1 KGHSH and CDR2 LQKENI come from the germline V gene. The CDR3: CASELSPDTQYF. In DNA form, the CDR3 reads TGTGCCAGCGAATTATCCCCAGATACGCAGTATTTT.

The V and J genes are TRBV5-1 and TRBJ1-3, with D possibly being TRBD1 (5 bases). The germline V gene encodes CDR1 SGHRS and CDR2 YFSETQ. V lost 0 bases to trimming and J lost 0 bases, with 10 bases between them. CDR3 size: 16 residues. The CDR3 loop is CASSLGGTGSGNTIYF. In nucleotides, the CDR3 is TGCGCCAGCAGCTTGGGCGGGACTGGCTCTGGAAACACCATATATTTT.

The chain links TRBV30 to TRBJ2-7, with D perhaps TRBD1 or TRBD2 (5 bases each). Deletions cut 4 bases from V and 3 bases from J, with 13 bases between. The CDR3 has 13 amino acids. Germline lookup yields CDR1 GTSNPN and CDR2 SVGIG (reference sequence). This chain's CDR3 is CAWKRTRGYEQYF. DNA of the CDR3: TGTGCCTGGAAGCGAACGAGGGGCTACGAGCAGTACTTC.

CDR3 in amino acids: CASSGREGNEKLFF. The DNA of the CDR3 is TGTGCCAGCAGCGGGCGGGAGGGGAATGAAAAACTGTTTTTT. V gene TRBV21-1 combines with J gene TRBJ1-4. TRBV21-1 is reported as a pseudogene. The CDR3 is 14 amino acids.

The chain joins TRBV6-5 to TRBJ2-2, with D tentatively TRBD1 (6 bases). V was clipped by 6 bases and J by 7 bases, with 12 bases between them. Germline lookup yields CDR1 MNHEY and CDR2 SVGAGI. The CDR3 is made up of 13 amino acids. The chain's CDR3 is CASRIQGHGELFF. In nucleotides, the CDR3 is TGTGCCAGCAGGATACAGGGACACGGGGAGCTGTTTTTT.

CDR3 residues: CASSLAGRPNYGYTF. The CDR3 DNA reads TGTGCCAGCAGCTTGGCGGGACGACCCAACTATGGCTACACCTTC. The chain joins TRBV5-5 to TRBJ1-2; tentative D call: TRBD1 (5 bases). Trimming shortened V by 0 bases and J by 2 bases, and 11 bases separated the two germline ends. Germline values: CDR1 SGHKS, CDR2 YYEKEE (reference sequence). This CDR3 has 15 residues. Full variable domain (remainder filled in from reference TRBV5-5 and TRBJ1-2): DAGVTQSPTHLIKTRGQQVTLRCSPISGHKSVSWYQQVLGQGPQFIFQYYEKEERGRGNFPDRFSARQFPNYSSELNVNALLLGDSALYLCASSLAGRPNYGYTFGSGTRLTVV.

This clone was seen once. The CDR3 DNA follows: TGCGCCAGCAGCTTTAGCGGGGGGGCGAACACCGGGGAGCTGTTTTTT. It translates to CASSFSGGANTGELFF. The V gene is TRBV5-1, the J gene TRBJ2-2; TRBD2 matches at 11 bases. CDR3 length: 16 residues. V was pared by 2 bases and J by 0 bases, with 0 bases of the junction left unmatched. Germline loops: CDR1 SGHRS, CDR2 YFSETQ. The full variable domain, completed using reference TRBV5-1 and TRBJ2-2, is KAGVTQTPRYLIKTRGQQVTLSCSPISGHRSVSWYQQTPGQGLQFLFEYFSETQRNKGNFPGRFSGRQFSNSRSEMNVSTLELGDSALYLCASSFSGGANTGELFFGEGSRLTVL.

This clone was counted a few times. This sequence joins TRBV5-1 and TRBJ1-1, with unresolved D. Trimming shortened V by 3 bases and J by 4 bases, and 13 bases separated the two germline ends. Germline loops: CDR1 SGHRS, CDR2 YFSETQ. The CDR3 has 14 amino acids. The CDR3 sequence is CASSSVGRSTEAFF. DNA for the CDR3: TGCGCCAGCAGCTCGGTAGGCAGGAGCACTGAAGCTTTCTTT.

The J gene is TRBJ1-2, the V gene TRBV11-2; weak D call: TRBD1 (5 bases). The CDR3 extends over 13 amino acids. V lost 5 bases, J lost 3 bases, and 10 bases lay in between. Germline assignment: CDR1 SGHAT and CDR2 FQNNGV. The DNA for the CDR3 is TGTGCCAGCAGCCGTGACAGAGACTATGGCTACACCTTC. It yields the protein CASSRDRDYGYTF.

The chain uses TRBV2 and TRBJ1-4; a weak D match, TRBD1 (5 bases). Germline V CDR1 and CDR2: SNHLY, FYNNEI. The ends were cut back, 5 bases at V and 4 bases at J, with 11 bases in the middle. This CDR3 has 14 residues. The CDR3 coding sequence is TGTGCCAGCAGTACCGGGGGGAATAATGAAAAACTGTTTTTT. This gives the protein CASSTGGNNEKLFF.

This chain uses TRBV29-1 with TRBJ2-5; 8 bases align to TRBD1. CDR3 length: 12 residues. Germline V gene data show CDR1 as SQVTM and CDR2 as ANQGSEA. Trimming at V came to 6 bases and at J to 2 bases, leaving 2 bases not matched to a gene. The CDR3 nucleotides read TGCAGCGTCCGACAGGGGCAAGAGACCCAGTACTTC. This translates into CSVRQGQETQYF.

This clone has only a few counts. The rearrangement joins TRBV30 to TRBJ1-2; D unresolved. The CDR3 consists of 11 residues. CDR1 is GTSNPN and CDR2 is SVGIG in the germline V gene (reference sequence). Trimming took off 4 bases at V and 3 bases at J, with 6 bases between the two ends. CDR3 bases: TGTGCCTGGACCGACTACTATGGCTACACCTTC. Its protein is CAWTDYYGYTF.

J is TRBJ1-1 and V is TRBV6-1; D is ambiguous. Germline CDR1 and CDR2: MNHNS and SASEGT. Trimming cost V 3 bases and J 2 bases, with 13 bases left between them. This CDR3 has 15 amino acids. CDR3 sequence: CASSDSNGVNTEAFF. The CDR3, as DNA: TGTGCCAGCAGTGATTCGAACGGGGTAAACACTGAAGCTTTCTTT.

A word on this clone: The same CDR3 also results from other DNA sequences found in this sample. This chain connects TRBV7-9 to TRBJ2-6, with unresolved D. This CDR3 spans 15 amino acids. Germline V gene lookup returns CDR1 SEHNR and CDR2 FQNEAQ (reference sequence). Between the trimmed V and J ends, which lost 3 bases and 4 bases, there was a span of 10 bases. The CDR3 nucleotides read TGTGCCAGCAGCTTCTGGTTGAGCGGGGCCAACGTCCTGACTTTC. It codes for CASSFWLSGANVLTF.

This clone showed up just once. The chain recombines TRBV2 with TRBJ1-2; no reliable D call. The germline V gene encodes CDR1 SNHLY and CDR2 FYNNEI. V was cut by 7 bases and J by 8 bases, with 23 bases left in between. The CDR3 loop spans 15 amino acids. The CDR3 is CASTLLNADLGGYTF. The CDR3 region has the DNA TGTGCCAGCACTCTTCTCAACGCGGACCTGGGGGGCTACACCTTC. Looking up the rest from reference TRBV2 and TRBJ1-2 gives the full variable domain: EPEVTQTPSHQVTQMGQEVILRCVPISNHLYFYWYRQILGQKVEFLVSFYNNEISEKSEIFDDQFSVERPDGSNFTLKIRSTKLEDSAMYFCASTLLNADLGGYTFGSGTRLTVV.

The V gene is TRBV6-6, the J gene TRBJ1-5, with D maybe TRBD1 (5 bases). Trimming took off 4 bases at V and 9 bases at J, with 13 bases between the two ends. This CDR3 is built from 13 residues. Germline lookup yields CDR1 MNHNY and CDR2 SVGAGI (reference sequence). CDR3 nucleotide sequence: TGTGCCAGCAGTTCCGGCACCCAGGGGCCCCAGCATTTT. Protein product: CASSSGTQGPQHF.

The genes are TRBV6-5 and TRBJ1-1, with 8 bases aligning to TRBD1. CDR1 is MNHEY and CDR2 is SVGAGI in the germline V gene. The CDR3 has 15 residues. The V and J ends lost 6 bases and 3 bases, in that order; junction bases with no gene match: 9. In DNA, the CDR3 is TGTGCCAGCAGCGGTCAGGGGGCCGGTCACACTGAAGCTTTCTTT. The encoded protein is CASSGQGAGHTEAFF.

V gene TRBV5-1 combines with J gene TRBJ2-7; possible D gene TRBD2, 6 bases. The CDR3 runs to 15 residues. The ends were cut back, 0 bases at V and 3 bases at J, with 13 bases in the middle. Per germline, CDR1 SGHRS and CDR2 YFSETQ. This chain's CDR3 is CASSLEGPGVYEQYF. CDR3 nucleotide sequence: TGCGCCAGCAGCTTGGAGGGACCGGGAGTCTACGAGCAGTACTTC.

V gene TRBV7-9 combines with J gene TRBJ1-1, with D possibly being TRBD1 (6 bases). This CDR3 is 15 amino acids long. Germline V gene data show CDR1 as SEHNR and CDR2 as FQNEAQ (reference sequence). Trimming cost V 3 bases and J 5 bases, with 16 bases left between them. CDR3 sequence reads: CASSLGGSGGTEAFF. In DNA, the CDR3 is TGTGCCAGCAGCTTGGGGGGCAGTGGGGGAACTGAAGCTTTCTTT.

The chain carries TRBV6-6 and TRBJ1-3; 8 bases align to TRBD1. The CDR3 runs 14 residues. CDR1 and CDR2 from the germline V gene are MNHNY and SVGAGI (reference sequence). J was trimmed by 10 bases and V by 8 bases; bases with no gene match: 13. Here the CDR3 reads CASLRQGNAGTIYF. Written as DNA, the CDR3 is TGTGCCAGCCTCCGACAGGGGAACGCTGGTACCATATATTTT.

This rearrangement joins TRBV4-1 to TRBJ1-2; TRBD1 matches at 7 bases. The germline V gene encodes CDR1 MGHRA and CDR2 YSYEKL. This CDR3 region has 15 residues. The junction had 9 bases not matched to a gene; V was cut back by 4 bases and J by 4 bases. The CDR3 is CASSRRRGVGYGYTF. The CDR3 DNA is TGCGCCAGCAGCCGCCGCAGGGGGGTGGGCTATGGCTACACCTTC.